This T cell receptor (beta chain) was identified during a study of identical twins. MiXCR, applied by TCRdb to the 5' RACE reads, yields one record per CDR3 protein. The sample contains nearly 250,000 distinct CDR3 sequences, about 7.3% of which appear only once. Study-wide findings and caveats: An excess of low generation probability was shown by twin-shared out-of-frame alpha sequences.

The CDR3 spans 15 residues. V was shortened by 3 bases and J by 2 bases, with 14 bases between the two germline ends. This clonotype was seen repeatedly, ten times or more. What it binds is unknown. The data were also submitted as part of a second study, on yellow fever vaccine responses in identical twins.

V and J are TRBV12-3 or TRBV12-4 and TRBJ2-7, with D perhaps matching TRBD1 (6 bases). The sequence was obtained from a woman aged 18 to 35 in good health. The specimen was memory (CD45RO+) T cells sorted from blood. The CDR3 protein is CASSFWQGNAYEQYF. CDR3 bases: TGTGCCAGCAGTTTTTGGCAGGGGAATGCCTACGAGCAGTACTTC.